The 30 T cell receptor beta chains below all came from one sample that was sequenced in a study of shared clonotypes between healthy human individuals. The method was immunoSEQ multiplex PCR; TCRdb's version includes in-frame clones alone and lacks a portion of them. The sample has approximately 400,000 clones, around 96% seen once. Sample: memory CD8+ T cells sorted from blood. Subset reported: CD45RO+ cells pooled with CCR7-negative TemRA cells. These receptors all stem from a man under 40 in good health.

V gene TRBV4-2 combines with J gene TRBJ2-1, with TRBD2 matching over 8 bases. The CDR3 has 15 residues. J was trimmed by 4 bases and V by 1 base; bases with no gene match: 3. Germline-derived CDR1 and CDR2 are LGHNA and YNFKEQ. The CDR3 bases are TGTGCCAGCAGCCAAGGCTCTAGCGGGTACAATGAGCAGTTCTTC. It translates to CASSQGSSGYNEQFF.

CDR3 DNA sequence: TGTGCCAGCAGCTTAGTCAGGGGCTCCTACAATGAGCAGTTCTTC. Its protein is CASSLVRGSYNEQFF. The V gene is TRBV7-9, the J gene TRBJ2-1; D possibly corresponds to TRBD1 (6 bases). V dropped 1 base and J dropped 0 bases, with 7 bases sitting between them. CDR1 is SEHNR and CDR2 is FQNEAQ in the germline V gene (reference sequence). The CDR3 is 15 residues long.

The DNA for the CDR3 is TGTGCCAGCAGCCAAGGAGTGTGGACTAGCGGTAACACCGCCTACGAGCAGTACTTC. It codes for CASSQGVWTSGNTAYEQYF. The chain links TRBV14 to TRBJ2-7; 10 bases match TRBD2. The CDR3 is 19 residues long. The J segment lost 2 bases and the V segment lost 1 base, leaving 14 bases of the junction unmatched. Germline CDR1 reads SGHDN; CDR2 reads FVKESK. The full variable domain, with the rest looked up from reference TRBV14 and TRBJ2-7, is EAGVTQFPSHSVIEKGQTVTLRCDPISGHDNLYWYRRVMGKEIKFLLHFVKESKQDESGMPNNRFLAERTGGTYSTLKVQPAELEDSGVYFCASSQGVWTSGNTAYEQYFGPGTRLTVT.

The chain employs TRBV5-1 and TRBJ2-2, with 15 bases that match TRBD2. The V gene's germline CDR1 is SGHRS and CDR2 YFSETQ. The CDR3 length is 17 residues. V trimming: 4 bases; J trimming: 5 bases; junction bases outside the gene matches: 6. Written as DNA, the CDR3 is TGCGCCAGCAGCGTGGGGACTAGCGGGAGGCGGACCGGGGAGCTGTTTTTT. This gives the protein CASSVGTSGRRTGELFF.

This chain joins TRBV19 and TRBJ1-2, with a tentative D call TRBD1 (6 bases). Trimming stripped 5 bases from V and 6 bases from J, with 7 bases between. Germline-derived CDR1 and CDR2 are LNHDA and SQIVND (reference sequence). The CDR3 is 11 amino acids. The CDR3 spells CASSAGDGYTF. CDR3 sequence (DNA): TGTGCCAGTAGTGCAGGGGATGGCTACACCTTC.

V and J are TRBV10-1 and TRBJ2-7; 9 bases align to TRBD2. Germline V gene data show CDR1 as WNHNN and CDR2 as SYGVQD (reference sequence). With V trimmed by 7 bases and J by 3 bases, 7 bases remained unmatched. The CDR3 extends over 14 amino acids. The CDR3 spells CASMDLAGFYEQYF. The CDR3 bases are TGCGCCAGCATGGACCTAGCGGGGTTCTACGAGCAGTACTTC.

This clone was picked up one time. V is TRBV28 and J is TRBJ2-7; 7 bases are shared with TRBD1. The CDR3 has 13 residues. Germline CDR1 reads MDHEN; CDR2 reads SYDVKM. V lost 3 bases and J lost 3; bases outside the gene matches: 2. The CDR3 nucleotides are TGTGCCAGCAGTTTGCAGGGGGTCTACGAGCAGTACTTC. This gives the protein CASSLQGVYEQYF.

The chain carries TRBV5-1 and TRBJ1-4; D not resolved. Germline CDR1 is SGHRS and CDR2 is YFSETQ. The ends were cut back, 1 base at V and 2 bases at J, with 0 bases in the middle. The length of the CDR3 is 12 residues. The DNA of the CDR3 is TGCGCCAGCAGCTTGACTAATGAAAAACTGTTTTTT. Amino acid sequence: CASSLTNEKLFF.

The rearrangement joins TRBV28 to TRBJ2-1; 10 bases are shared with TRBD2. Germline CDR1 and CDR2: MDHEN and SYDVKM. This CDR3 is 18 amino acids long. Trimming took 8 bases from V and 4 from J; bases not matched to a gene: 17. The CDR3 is CASGGTGRRTSGYNEQFF. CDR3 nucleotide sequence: TGTGCCAGCGGGGGCACCGGAAGGCGGACTAGCGGTTACAATGAGCAGTTCTTC.

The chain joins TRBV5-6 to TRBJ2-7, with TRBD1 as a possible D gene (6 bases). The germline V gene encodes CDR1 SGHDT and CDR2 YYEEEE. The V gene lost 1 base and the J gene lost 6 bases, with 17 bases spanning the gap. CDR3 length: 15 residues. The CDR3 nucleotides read TGTGCCAGCAGCTTGATTGATCGAGAAGGGGGCGAGCAGTACTTC. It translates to CASSLIDREGGEQYF.

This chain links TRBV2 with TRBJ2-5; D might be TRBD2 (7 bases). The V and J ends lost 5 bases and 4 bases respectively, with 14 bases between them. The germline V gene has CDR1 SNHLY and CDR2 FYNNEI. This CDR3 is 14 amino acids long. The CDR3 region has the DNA TGTGCCAGCAGTAACGGAGGGGGGGTAGAGACCCAGTACTTC. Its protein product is CASSNGGGVETQYF.

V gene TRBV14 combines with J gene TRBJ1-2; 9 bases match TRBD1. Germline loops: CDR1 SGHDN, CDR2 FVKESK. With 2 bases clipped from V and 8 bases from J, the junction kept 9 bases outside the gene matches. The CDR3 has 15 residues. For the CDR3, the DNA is TGTGCCAGCAGCCAAAAGGGACAGGGAGTCAGCGGCTACACCTTC. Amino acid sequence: CASSQKGQGVSGYTF.

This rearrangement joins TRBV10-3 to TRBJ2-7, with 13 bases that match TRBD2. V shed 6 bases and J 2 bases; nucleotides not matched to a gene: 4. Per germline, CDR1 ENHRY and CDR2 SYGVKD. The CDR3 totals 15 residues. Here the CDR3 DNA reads TGTGCCATCAGCGGGACTAGCGGGGTAGCCTACGAGCAGTACTTC. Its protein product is CAISGTSGVAYEQYF.

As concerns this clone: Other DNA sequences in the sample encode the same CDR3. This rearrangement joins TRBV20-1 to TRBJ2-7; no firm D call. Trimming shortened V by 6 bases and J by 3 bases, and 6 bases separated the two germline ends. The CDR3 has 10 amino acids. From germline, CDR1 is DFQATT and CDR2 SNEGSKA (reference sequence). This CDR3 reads CSARFYEQYF. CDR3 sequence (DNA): TGCAGTGCCCGGTTCTACGAGCAGTACTTC.

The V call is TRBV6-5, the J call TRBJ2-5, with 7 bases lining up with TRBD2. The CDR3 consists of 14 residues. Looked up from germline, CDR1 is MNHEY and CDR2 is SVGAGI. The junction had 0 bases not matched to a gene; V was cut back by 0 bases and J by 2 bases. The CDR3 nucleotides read TGTGCCAGCAGTTACTCTAGCGGGCAAGAGACCCAGTACTTC. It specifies CASSYSSGQETQYF.

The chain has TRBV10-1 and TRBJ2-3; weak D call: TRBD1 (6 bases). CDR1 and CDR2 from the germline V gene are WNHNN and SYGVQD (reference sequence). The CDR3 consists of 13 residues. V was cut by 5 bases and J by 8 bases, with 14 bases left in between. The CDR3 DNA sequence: TGCGCCAGCAGTCAAGAGTTGGGGGCTACGCAGTATTTT. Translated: CASSQELGATQYF.

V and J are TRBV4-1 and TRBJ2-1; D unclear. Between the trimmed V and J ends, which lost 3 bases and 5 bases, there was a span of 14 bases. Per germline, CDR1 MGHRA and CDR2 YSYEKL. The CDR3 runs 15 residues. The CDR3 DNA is TGCGCCAGCAGCCAGAGCAACCCATTGGACAATGAGCAGTTCTTC. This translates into CASSQSNPLDNEQFF.

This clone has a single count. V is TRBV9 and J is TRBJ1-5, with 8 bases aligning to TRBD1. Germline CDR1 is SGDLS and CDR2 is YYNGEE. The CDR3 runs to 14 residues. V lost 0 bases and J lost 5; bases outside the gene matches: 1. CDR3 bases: TGTGCCAGCAGCGTAGGGACAGGGCATCAGCCCCAGCATTTT. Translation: CASSVGTGHQPQHF.

The CDR3 sequence: CASSSPDNDSGNTIYF. For the CDR3, the DNA is TGTGCCAGTAGTAGTCCGGATAATGACTCTGGAAACACCATATATTTT. V usage is TRBV19 and J usage is TRBJ1-3, with D hard to call. Trimming removed 4 bases at V and 0 bases at J, with 13 bases between. CDR3 length equals 16 residues. Per germline, CDR1 LNHDA and CDR2 SQIVND (reference sequence).

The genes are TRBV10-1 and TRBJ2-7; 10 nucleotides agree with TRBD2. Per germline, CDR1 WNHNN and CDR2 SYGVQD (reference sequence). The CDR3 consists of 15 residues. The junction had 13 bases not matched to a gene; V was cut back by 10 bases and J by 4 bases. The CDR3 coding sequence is TGCGCCAAAAAATTTAGCGGGAGGCTAGGATACGAGCAGTACTTC. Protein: CAKKFSGRLGYEQYF.

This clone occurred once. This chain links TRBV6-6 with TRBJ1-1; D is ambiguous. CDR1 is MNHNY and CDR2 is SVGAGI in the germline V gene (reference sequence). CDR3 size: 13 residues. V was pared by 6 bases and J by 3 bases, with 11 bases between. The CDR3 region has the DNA TGTGCCAGCAGACGCAGACAAGACACTGAAGCTTTCTTT. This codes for CASRRRQDTEAFF.

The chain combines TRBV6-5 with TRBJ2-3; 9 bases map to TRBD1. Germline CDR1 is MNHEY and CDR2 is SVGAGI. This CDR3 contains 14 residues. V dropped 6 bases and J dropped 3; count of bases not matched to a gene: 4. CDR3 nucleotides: TGTGCCAGCAGAAGACAGGGGGGGACAGATACGCAGTATTTT. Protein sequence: CASRRQGGTDTQYF.

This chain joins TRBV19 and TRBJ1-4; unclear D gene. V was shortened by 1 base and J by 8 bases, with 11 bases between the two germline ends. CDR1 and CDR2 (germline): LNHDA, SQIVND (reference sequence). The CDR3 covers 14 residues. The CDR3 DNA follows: TGTGCCAGTAGTATAGTATCCCGTCCCGAAAAACTGTTTTTT. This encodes CASSIVSRPEKLFF.

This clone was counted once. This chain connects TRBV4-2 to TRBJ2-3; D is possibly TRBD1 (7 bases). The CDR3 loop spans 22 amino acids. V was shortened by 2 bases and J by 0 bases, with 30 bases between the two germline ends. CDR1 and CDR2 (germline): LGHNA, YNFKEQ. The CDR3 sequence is CASSQSTGDRVSSGLSTDTQYF. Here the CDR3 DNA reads TGTGCCAGCAGCCAATCTACCGGTGACAGGGTGTCCAGCGGGTTAAGCACAGATACGCAGTATTTT.

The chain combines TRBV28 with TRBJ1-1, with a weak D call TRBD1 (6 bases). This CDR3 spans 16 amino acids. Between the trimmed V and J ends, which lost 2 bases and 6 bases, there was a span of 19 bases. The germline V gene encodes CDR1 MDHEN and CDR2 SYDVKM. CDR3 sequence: CASSLGIRTVKSEAFF. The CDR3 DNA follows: TGTGCCAGCAGTTTAGGAATCCGGACAGTTAAATCTGAAGCTTTCTTT.

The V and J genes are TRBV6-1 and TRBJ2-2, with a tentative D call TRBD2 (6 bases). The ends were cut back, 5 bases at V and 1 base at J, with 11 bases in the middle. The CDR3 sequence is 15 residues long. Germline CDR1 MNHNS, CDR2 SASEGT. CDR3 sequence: CASSLGLLNTGELFF. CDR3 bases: TGTGCCAGCAGTCTCGGACTACTGAACACCGGGGAGCTGTTTTTT.

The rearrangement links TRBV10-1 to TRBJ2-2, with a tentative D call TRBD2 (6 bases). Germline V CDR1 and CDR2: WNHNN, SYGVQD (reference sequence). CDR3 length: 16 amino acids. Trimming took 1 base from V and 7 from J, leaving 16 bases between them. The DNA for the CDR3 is TGCGCCAGCAGTGAGTGTGGGCGGGATAGGGTCGGGGAGCTGTTTTTT. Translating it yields CASSECGRDRVGELFF.

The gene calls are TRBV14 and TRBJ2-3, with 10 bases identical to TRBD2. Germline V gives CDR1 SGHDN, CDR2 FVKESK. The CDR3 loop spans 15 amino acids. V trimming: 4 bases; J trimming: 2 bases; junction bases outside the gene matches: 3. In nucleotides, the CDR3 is TGTGCCAGCAGCCGACTAGCGGGTATCACAGATACGCAGTATTTT. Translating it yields CASSRLAGITDTQYF.

The CDR3 DNA sequence: TGTGCCAGCAGCTTAAACGGGGGCCAGGGATCCTACGAGCAGTACTTC. Translated, it gives CASSLNGGQGSYEQYF. The chain employs TRBV7-9 and TRBJ2-7, with D perhaps assigned TRBD1 or TRBD2 (6 bases each). CDR1 is SEHNR and CDR2 is FQNEAQ in the germline V gene (reference sequence). Trimming pared 2 bases from V and 1 base from J, leaving 15 bases between. The CDR3 length is 16 residues.

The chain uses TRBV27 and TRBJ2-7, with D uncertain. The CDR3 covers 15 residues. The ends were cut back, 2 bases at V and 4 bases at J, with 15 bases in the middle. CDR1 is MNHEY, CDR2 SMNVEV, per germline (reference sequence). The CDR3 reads CASSLPGRMRYEQYF. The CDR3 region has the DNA TGTGCCAGCAGTTTACCCGGACGAATGAGATACGAGCAGTACTTC.